This T cell receptor (beta chain) was profiled in a study of a mutant IDH1 vaccine in newly diagnosed glioma. The CDR3 covers 15 residues. Per the germline V gene, CDR1 is LNHDA and CDR2 is SQIVND (reference sequence). The germline V and J ends were trimmed by 1 base and 6 bases, with 14 bases remaining between them. Assay used: immunoSEQ multiplex PCR; TCRdb lists only in-frame clones, some missing. The table records about 47,000 clones, 88% of them present only once. Sample time point: week 35, safety follow-up. All doses held 300 ug of mutant IDH1 20-mer peptide, with topical imiquimod. This clone came up once. Its antigen is unidentified.

This specimen consisted of PBMCs, obtained from a glioma patient whose treatment included an IDH1 peptide vaccine. This TCR was sampled from a middle-aged woman with glioma. The J gene is TRBJ2-3, the V gene TRBV19, with D unresolved. The chain's CDR3 is CASSIARARSDTQYF. In nucleotides, the CDR3 is TGTGCCAGTAGTATAGCAAGGGCCCGGAGTGATACGCAGTATTTT.